This entry lists 16 T cell receptor beta chains sequenced from one sample in a study of T cell repertoires in cytomegalovirus infection. TCRdb redid the calling of the reads with MiXCR, one entry per CDR3 protein. The data hold around 350,000 distinct CDR3 sequences, with over 15% observed a single time. Source material: PBMCs. These receptors were obtained from a human donor in good health (CMV status not recorded). Some clones in this sample may be carry-over from other donors' samples.

V gene TRBV19 combines with J gene TRBJ2-5, with D unresolved. CDR1 and CDR2 from the germline V gene are LNHDA and SQIVND (reference sequence). CDR3 length: 14 amino acids. V shed 3 bases and J shed 0 bases, with 8 bases lying between them. The CDR3 DNA follows: TGTGCCAGTAGTATTTCAGTGTACCAAGAGACCCAGTACTTC. It is translated as CASSISVYQETQYF.

This clonotype has at least ten counts. This sequence joins TRBV7-6 and TRBJ2-5; no reliable D call. V lost 4 bases, J lost 9 bases, and 12 bases lay in between. Germline V gives CDR1 SGHVS, CDR2 FNYEAQ. The CDR3 spans 12 residues. The CDR3 sequence is CASSSLRMAQYF. DNA of the CDR3: TGTGCCAGCAGCTCCCTCCGGATGGCCCAGTACTTC.

This clonotype was recorded a few times. The chain couples TRBV18 to TRBJ1-1, with a possible D match to TRBD1 (5 bases). V lost 3 bases and J lost 5, with 25 bases in between. CDR1 is KGHSH and CDR2 is LQKENI in the germline V gene. CDR3 length: 18 residues. The CDR3 protein is CASSPVVFLRGPGTEAFF. CDR3 nucleotides: TGTGCCAGCTCACCCGTGGTGTTTCTAAGGGGCCCGGGAACTGAAGCTTTCTTT.

This chain joins TRBV18 and TRBJ1-3; D is possibly TRBD1 (5 bases). The CDR3 totals 16 residues. V lost 0 bases and J lost 1, with 10 bases in between. Looked up from germline, CDR1 is KGHSH and CDR2 is LQKENI. CDR3 nucleotide sequence: TGTGCCAGCTCACCACCCGGGACCGCATCTGGAAACACCATATATTTT. Translating gives CASSPPGTASGNTIYF.

This clonotype was picked up many times. The rearrangement links TRBV7-8 to TRBJ2-1; no definite D call. Trimming removed 4 bases from V and 7 bases from J, with 17 bases in between. Germline-derived CDR1 and CDR2 are SGHVS and FQNEAQ. The CDR3 contains 15 residues. The chain's CDR3 is CASSSNSFPGNEQFF. CDR3 in DNA: TGTGCCAGCAGCTCGAATTCGTTCCCCGGAAATGAGCAGTTCTTC.

This clonotype turned up a few times. The J gene is TRBJ1-1, the V gene TRBV4-1; TRBD1 might be the D (6 bases). CDR1 and CDR2 from the germline V gene are MGHRA and YSYEKL. Trimming removed 4 bases at V and 2 bases at J, with 14 bases between. This CDR3 has 15 residues. The CDR3 spells CASSLQDSVNTEAFF. For the CDR3, the DNA is TGCGCCAGCAGCCTACAGGACAGCGTCAACACTGAAGCTTTCTTT.

There are many counts of this clonotype. The CDR3 sequence is CASAYRPGGTNEKLFF. The CDR3 DNA sequence: TGTGCTAGTGCTTACCGCCCGGGAGGGACTAATGAAAAACTGTTTTTT. This chain uses TRBV12-5 with TRBJ1-4, with D hard to call. The CDR3 contains 16 residues. The germline gives CDR1 LGHNT, CDR2 FRNRAP. V lost 7 bases and J lost 2, with 17 bases in between.

This sequence joins TRBV7-8 and TRBJ1-5; D is perhaps TRBD1 (5 bases). Per the germline V gene, CDR1 is SGHVS and CDR2 is FQNEAQ. The CDR3 is 16 residues long. Trimming pared 1 base from V and 0 bases from J, leaving 10 bases between. The CDR3 DNA follows: TGTGCCAGCAGCTTAGATGGCAGGGATAGCAATCAGCCCCAGCATTTT. Amino acid sequence: CASSLDGRDSNQPQHF.

The genes are TRBV5-5 and TRBJ2-5; TRBD1 aligns across 7 bases. Germline V gene data show CDR1 as SGHKS and CDR2 as YYEKEE (reference sequence). The V gene end was trimmed by 5 bases and the J gene end by 1 base; junction bases not matched to a gene: 5. The CDR3 loop spans 14 amino acids. Written as DNA, the CDR3 is TGTGCCAGCAGACCCAGGGGGTTCCAAGAGACCCAGTACTTC. It translates to CASRPRGFQETQYF.

This rearrangement joins TRBV7-2 to TRBJ2-2, with 9 positions matching TRBD2. The V gene end was trimmed by 5 bases and the J gene end by 1 base; junction bases not matched to a gene: 5. CDR3 size: 16 residues. CDR1 is SGHTA and CDR2 is FQGNSA in the germline V gene. CDR3 amino acids: CASSRLAGENTGELFF. DNA for the CDR3: TGTGCCAGCAGCCGATTAGCGGGAGAGAACACCGGGGAGCTGTTTTTT.

The chain combines TRBV11-2 with TRBJ1-2; D remains ambiguous. Between the trimmed V and J ends, which lost 0 bases and 4 bases, there was a span of 9 bases. The V gene's germline CDR1 is SGHAT and CDR2 FQNNGV. This CDR3 is built from 14 residues. The DNA for the CDR3 is TGTGCCAGCAGCTTAGATCCGAGCCTCTATGGCTACACCTTC. Translation: CASSLDPSLYGYTF.

V and J are TRBV6-4 and TRBJ1-2, with TRBD1 matching over 9 bases. The CDR3 is 14 residues long. V lost 6 bases to trimming and J lost 7 bases; unmatched junction nucleotides: 9. Germline CDR1 is MRHNA and CDR2 is SNTAGT. Written as DNA, the CDR3 is TGTGCCAGCAGCCTGGGACAGGGATTCGGTGGCTACACCTTC. As protein: CASSLGQGFGGYTF.

This chain joins TRBV2 and TRBJ2-1; possible D gene TRBD1, 6 bases. The CDR3 consists of 13 residues. V dropped 8 bases and J dropped 1 base, with 9 bases sitting between them. Germline CDR1 is SNHLY and CDR2 is FYNNEI. DNA for the CDR3: TGTGCCAGCCGGGACAAATCCTACAATGAGCAGTTCTTC. This encodes CASRDKSYNEQFF.

The chain employs TRBV20-1 and TRBJ1-2; D uncertain. The CDR3 has 12 amino acids. The V gene lost 6 bases and the J gene lost 6 bases, with 14 bases spanning the gap. Germline CDR1 and CDR2: DFQATT and SNEGSKA (reference sequence). The CDR3 region is CSAVKPGNGYTF. The CDR3 DNA follows: TGCAGTGCCGTAAAGCCTGGTAATGGCTACACCTTC.

This clonotype has just a few counts. A much larger clone differs by one base, so this may be a read error. The chain joins TRBV2 to TRBJ1-1, with 7 bases matching TRBD1. There are 14 residues in the CDR3. Germline V lookup: CDR1 SNHLY, CDR2 FYNNEI. Trimming took 6 bases from V and 1 from J; bases not matched to a gene: 5. The CDR3 region is CASRLTGQNTEAFF. The DNA for the CDR3 is TGTGCCAGCAGGTTGACAGGGCAGAACACTGAAGCTTTCTTT.

The chain uses TRBV2 and TRBJ1-1, with D perhaps TRBD1 (5 bases). The CDR3 contains 17 residues. Germline V gene lookup returns CDR1 SNHLY and CDR2 FYNNEI. Trimming took off 5 bases at V and 5 bases at J, with 24 bases between the two ends. The CDR3 DNA reads TGTGCCAGCAGTTTCCCGGCCGGGGCAGAGATTCAGACTGAAGCTTTCTTT. Translated: CASSFPAGAEIQTEAFF. Full variable domain (missing parts from reference TRBV2 and TRBJ1-1): EPEVTQTPSHQVTQMGQEVILRCVPISNHLYFYWYRQILGQKVEFLVSFYNNEISEKSEIFDDQFSVERPDGSNFTLKIRSTKLEDSAMYFCASSFPAGAEIQTEAFFGQGTRLTVV.